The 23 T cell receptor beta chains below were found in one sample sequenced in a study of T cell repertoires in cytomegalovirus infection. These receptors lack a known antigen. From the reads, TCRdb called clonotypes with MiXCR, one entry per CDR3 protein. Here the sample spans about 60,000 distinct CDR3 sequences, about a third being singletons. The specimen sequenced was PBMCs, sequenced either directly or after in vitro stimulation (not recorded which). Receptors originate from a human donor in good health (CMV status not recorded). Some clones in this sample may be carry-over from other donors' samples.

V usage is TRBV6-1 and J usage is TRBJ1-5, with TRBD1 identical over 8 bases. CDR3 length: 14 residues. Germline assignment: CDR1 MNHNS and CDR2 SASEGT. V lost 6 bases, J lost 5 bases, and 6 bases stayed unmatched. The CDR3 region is CASRTRGRDQPQHF. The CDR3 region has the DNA TGTGCCAGCAGGACCAGGGGGCGAGATCAGCCCCAGCATTTT.

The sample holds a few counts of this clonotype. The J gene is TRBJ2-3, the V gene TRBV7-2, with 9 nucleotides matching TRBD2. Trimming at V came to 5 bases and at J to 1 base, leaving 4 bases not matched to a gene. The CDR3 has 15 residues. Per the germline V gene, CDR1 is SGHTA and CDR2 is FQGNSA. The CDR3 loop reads CASSPRTSGTDTQYF. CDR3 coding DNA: TGTGCCAGCAGCCCGCGGACTAGCGGCACAGATACGCAGTATTTT.

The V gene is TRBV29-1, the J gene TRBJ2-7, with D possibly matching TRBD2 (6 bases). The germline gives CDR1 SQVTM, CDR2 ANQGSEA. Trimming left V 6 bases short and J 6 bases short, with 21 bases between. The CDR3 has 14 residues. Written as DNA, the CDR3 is TGCAGCGTGGAGGAGGGCCGGGGAGGACGCGAGCAGTACTTC. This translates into CSVEEGRGGREQYF.

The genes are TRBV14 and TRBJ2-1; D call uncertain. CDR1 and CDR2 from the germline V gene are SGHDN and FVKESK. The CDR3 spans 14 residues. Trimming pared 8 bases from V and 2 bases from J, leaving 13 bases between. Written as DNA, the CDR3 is TGTGCCAGCGCGACGGAGTATGCCTACAATGAGCAGTTCTTC. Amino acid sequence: CASATEYAYNEQFF.

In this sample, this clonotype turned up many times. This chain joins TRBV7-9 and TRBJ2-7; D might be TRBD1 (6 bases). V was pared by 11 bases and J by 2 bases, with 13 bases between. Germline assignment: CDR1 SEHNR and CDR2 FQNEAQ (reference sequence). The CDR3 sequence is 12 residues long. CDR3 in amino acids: CAVQGSTYEQYF. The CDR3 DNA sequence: TGTGCCGTGCAGGGGAGTACCTACGAGCAGTACTTC.

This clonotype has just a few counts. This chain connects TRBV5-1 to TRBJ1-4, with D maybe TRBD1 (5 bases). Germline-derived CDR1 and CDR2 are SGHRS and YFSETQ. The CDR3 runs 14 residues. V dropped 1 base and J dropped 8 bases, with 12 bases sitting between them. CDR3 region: CASSLNSQGEKLFF. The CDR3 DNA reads TGCGCCAGCAGCTTGAACTCGCAGGGAGAAAAACTGTTTTTT. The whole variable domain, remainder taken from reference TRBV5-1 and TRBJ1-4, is KAGVTQTPRYLIKTRGQQVTLSCSPISGHRSVSWYQQTPGQGLQFLFEYFSETQRNKGNFPGRFSGRQFSNSRSEMNVSTLELGDSALYLCASSLNSQGEKLFFGSGTQLSVL.

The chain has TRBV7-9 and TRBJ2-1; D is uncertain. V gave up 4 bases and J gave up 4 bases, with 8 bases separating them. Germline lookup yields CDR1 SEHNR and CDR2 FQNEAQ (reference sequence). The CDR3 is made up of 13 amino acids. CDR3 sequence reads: CASSSSTYNEQFF. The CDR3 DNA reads TGTGCCAGCAGCTCGTCAACTTACAATGAGCAGTTCTTC. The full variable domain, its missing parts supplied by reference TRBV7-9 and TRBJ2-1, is DTGVSQNPRHKITKRGQNVTFRCDPISEHNRLYWYRQTLGQGPEFLTYFQNEAQLEKSRLLSDRFSAERPKGSFSTLEIQRTEQGDSAMYLCASSSSTYNEQFFGPGTRLTVL.

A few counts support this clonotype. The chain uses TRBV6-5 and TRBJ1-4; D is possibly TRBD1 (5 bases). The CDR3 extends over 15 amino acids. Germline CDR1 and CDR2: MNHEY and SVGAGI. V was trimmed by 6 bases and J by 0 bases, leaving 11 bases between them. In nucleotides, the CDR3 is TGTGCCAGCAGGGACATGAGCGCAACTAATGAAAAACTGTTTTTT. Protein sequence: CASRDMSATNEKLFF.

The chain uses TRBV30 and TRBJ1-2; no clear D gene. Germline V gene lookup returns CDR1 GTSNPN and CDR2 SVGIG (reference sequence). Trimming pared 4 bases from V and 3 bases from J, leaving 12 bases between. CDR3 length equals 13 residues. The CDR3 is CAWMRKGDYGYTF. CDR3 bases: TGTGCCTGGATGAGGAAGGGCGACTATGGCTACACCTTC.

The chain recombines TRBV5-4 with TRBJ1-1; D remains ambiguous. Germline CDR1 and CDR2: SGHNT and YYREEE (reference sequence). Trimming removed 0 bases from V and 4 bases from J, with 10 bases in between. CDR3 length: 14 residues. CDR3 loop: CASSLAILGTEAFF. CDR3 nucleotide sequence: TGTGCCAGCAGCTTGGCCATTCTGGGCACTGAAGCTTTCTTT.

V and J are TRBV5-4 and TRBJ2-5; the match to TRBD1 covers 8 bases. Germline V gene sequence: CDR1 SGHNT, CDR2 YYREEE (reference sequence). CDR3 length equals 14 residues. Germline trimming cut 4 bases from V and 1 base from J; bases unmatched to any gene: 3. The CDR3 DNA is TGTGCCAGCAGCCCCGGGACAGGCCAAGAGACCCAGTACTTC. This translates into CASSPGTGQETQYF. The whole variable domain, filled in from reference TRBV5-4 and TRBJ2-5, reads ETGVTQSPTHLIKTRGQQVTLRCSSQSGHNTVSWYQQALGQGPQFIFQYYREEENGRGNFPPRFSGLQFPNYSSELNVNALELDDSALYLCASSPGTGQETQYFGPGTRLLVL.

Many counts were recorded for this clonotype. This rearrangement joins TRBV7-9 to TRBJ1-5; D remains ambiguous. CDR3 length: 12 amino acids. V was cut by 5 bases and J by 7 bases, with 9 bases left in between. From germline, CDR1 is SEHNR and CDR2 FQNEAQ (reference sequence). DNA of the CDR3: TGTGCCAGCAGCGACGGCGGACAGCCCCAGCATTTT. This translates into CASSDGGQPQHF.

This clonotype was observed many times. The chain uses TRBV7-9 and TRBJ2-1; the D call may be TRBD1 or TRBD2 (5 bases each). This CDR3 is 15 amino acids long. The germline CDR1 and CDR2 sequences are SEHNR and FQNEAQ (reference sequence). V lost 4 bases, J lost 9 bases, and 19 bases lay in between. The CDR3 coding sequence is TGTGCCAGCAGCTCTCGGGGCGGCGTAATTAGTGAGCAGTTCTTC. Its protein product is CASSSRGGVISEQFF.

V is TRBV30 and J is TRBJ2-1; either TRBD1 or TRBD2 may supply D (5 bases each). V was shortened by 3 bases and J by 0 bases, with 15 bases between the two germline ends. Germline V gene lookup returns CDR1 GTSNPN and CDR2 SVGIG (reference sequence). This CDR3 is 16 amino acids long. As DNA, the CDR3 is TGTGCCTGGAGCTTTATCCTGGGACCCTCCTACAATGAGCAGTTCTTC. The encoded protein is CAWSFILGPSYNEQFF.

The CDR3 coding sequence is TGTGCCAGTAGTCCTTCAGGGTTTTCTGGGGCCAACGTCCTGACTTTC. Residues: CASSPSGFSGANVLTF. The rearrangement joins TRBV19 to TRBJ2-6, with D perhaps TRBD1 (5 bases). This CDR3 region has 16 residues. V gave up 5 bases and J gave up 1 base, with 12 bases separating them. Germline values: CDR1 LNHDA, CDR2 SQIVND (reference sequence).

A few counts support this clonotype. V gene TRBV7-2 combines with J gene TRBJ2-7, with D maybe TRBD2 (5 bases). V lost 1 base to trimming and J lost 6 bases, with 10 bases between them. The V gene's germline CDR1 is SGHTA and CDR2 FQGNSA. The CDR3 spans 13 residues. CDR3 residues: CASSLGGSGEQYF. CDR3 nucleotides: TGTGCCAGCAGCTTAGGAGGGTCCGGCGAGCAGTACTTC.

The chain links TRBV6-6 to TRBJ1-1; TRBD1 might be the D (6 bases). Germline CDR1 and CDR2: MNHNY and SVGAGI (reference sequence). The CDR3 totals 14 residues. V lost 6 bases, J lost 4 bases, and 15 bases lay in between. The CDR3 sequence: CASRLGGGSTEAFF. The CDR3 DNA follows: TGTGCCAGCAGACTAGGGGGAGGGAGCACTGAAGCTTTCTTT.

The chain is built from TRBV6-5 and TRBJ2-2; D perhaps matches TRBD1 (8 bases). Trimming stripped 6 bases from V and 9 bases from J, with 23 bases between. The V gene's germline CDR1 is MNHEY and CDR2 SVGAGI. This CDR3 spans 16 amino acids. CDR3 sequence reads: CASREKRDRPPWELFF. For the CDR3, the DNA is TGTGCCAGCAGGGAAAAGCGGGACAGGCCTCCCTGGGAGCTGTTTTTT.

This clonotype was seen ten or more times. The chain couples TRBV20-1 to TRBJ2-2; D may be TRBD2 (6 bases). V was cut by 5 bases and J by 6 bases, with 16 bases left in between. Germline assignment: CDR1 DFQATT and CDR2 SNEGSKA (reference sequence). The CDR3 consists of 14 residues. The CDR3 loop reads CSALGGSPSGELFF. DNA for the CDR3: TGCAGTGCTTTAGGAGGGTCTCCCTCCGGGGAGCTGTTTTTT.

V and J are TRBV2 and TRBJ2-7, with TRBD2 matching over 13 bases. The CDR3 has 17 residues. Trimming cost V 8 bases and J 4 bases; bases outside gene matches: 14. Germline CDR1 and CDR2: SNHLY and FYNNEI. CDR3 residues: CASGRLAGGSLPYEQYF. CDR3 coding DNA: TGTGCCAGCGGTCGACTAGCGGGAGGTTCCCTTCCTTACGAGCAGTACTTC.

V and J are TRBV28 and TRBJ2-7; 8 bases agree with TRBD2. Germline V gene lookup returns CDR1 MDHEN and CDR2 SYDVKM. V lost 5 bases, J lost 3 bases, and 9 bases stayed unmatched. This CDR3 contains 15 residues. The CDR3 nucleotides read TGTGCCAGCAGTCCCGGACTAGCTAGAGTCTACGAGCAGTACTTC. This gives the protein CASSPGLARVYEQYF.

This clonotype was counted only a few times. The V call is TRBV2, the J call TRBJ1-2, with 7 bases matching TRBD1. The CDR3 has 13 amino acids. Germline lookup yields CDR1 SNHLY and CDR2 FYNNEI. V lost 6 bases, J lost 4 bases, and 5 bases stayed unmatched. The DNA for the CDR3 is TGTGCCAGCAGATTGACAGGGATCTATGGCTACACCTTC. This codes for CASRLTGIYGYTF.

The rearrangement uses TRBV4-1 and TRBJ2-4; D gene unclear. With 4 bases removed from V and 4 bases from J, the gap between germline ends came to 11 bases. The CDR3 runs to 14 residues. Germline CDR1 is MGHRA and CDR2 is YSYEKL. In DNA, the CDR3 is TGCGCCAGCAGCCTCCAAGTCCAGAAAAACATTCAGTACTTC. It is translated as CASSLQVQKNIQYF.